One sample yielded the 22 T cell receptor beta chains listed below, sequenced in a study of T cell changes during pregnancy in multiple sclerosis. TCRdb's copy holds only in-frame clones and misses some; the assay was immunoSEQ multiplex PCR. The sample records 55,000 to 80,000 clones, approximately 87% being singletons. The sequencing here drew on peripheral blood, taken after pregnancy. The receptor set was obtained from a female donor in good health, enrolled as a control in a pregnancy study.

The chain carries TRBV7-2 and TRBJ2-7; perhaps D is TRBD1 or TRBD2 (5 bases each). The CDR3 sequence is 12 residues long. Germline assignment: CDR1 SGHTA and CDR2 FQGNSA. The CDR3 DNA is TGTGCTAGCGCAGGGCCTCCCTACGAGCAGTACTTC. Translated: CASAGPPYEQYF.

The chain combines TRBV5-1 with TRBJ2-7, with 16 positions matching TRBD2. The junction had 3 bases not matched to a gene; V was cut back by 4 bases and J by 2 bases. This CDR3 is built from 16 residues. Germline V gene sequence: CDR1 SGHRS, CDR2 YFSETQ. Here the CDR3 DNA reads TGCGCCAGCAGCCCGGGACTAGCGGGAGGGGCCTACGAGCAGTACTTC. Protein sequence: CASSPGLAGGAYEQYF.

J is TRBJ2-3 and V is TRBV5-4; D is unresolved. The germline gives CDR1 SGHNT, CDR2 YYREEE (reference sequence). This CDR3 region has 14 residues. V was trimmed by 4 bases and J by 2 bases, leaving 11 bases between them. The CDR3 spells CASSAGSHTDTQYF. As DNA, the CDR3 is TGTGCCAGCAGCGCCGGGTCGCACACAGATACGCAGTATTTT.

The rearrangement links TRBV5-1 to TRBJ2-7, with 12 positions matching TRBD2. The trim removed 3 bases at V and 1 base at J, leaving 2 bases unmatched. Per the germline V gene, CDR1 is SGHRS and CDR2 is YFSETQ. The CDR3 runs 15 residues. In DNA form, the CDR3 reads TGCGCCAGCAGCTCAGGACTAGCGGGATCCTACGAGCAGTACTTC. Its translation is CASSSGLAGSYEQYF.

Only a few counts were recorded for this clone. This chain joins TRBV19 and TRBJ1-2; 8 bases fit TRBD1. Germline V gene lookup returns CDR1 LNHDA and CDR2 SQIVND (reference sequence). The J segment lost 4 bases and the V segment lost 7 bases, leaving 8 bases of the junction unmatched. The CDR3 sequence is 14 residues long. The CDR3 coding sequence is TGTGCCAGTAAAGCAGGACAGGGAGCCTATGGCTACACCTTC. It encodes CASKAGQGAYGYTF.

The chain combines TRBV6-1 with TRBJ2-1, with a weak D call TRBD2 (6 bases). This CDR3 is built from 15 residues. V was shortened by 6 bases and J by 9 bases, with 21 bases between the two germline ends. Per germline, CDR1 MNHNS and CDR2 SASEGT. For the CDR3, the DNA is TGTGCCAGCAGCGCCGGGAGTGGGGGAATCGGTGAGCAGTTCTTC. It is translated as CASSAGSGGIGEQFF.

The V gene is TRBV5-8, the J gene TRBJ2-1; 15 bases align to TRBD2. The CDR3 loop spans 16 amino acids. Germline values: CDR1 SGHTS, CDR2 YDEGEE. The J segment lost 8 bases and the V segment lost 4 bases, leaving 7 bases of the junction unmatched. CDR3: CASSKGLAGGGYEQFF. CDR3 coding DNA: TGTGCCAGCAGCAAGGGACTAGCGGGAGGAGGGTATGAGCAGTTCTTC.

On this clone itself: One junction end disagrees with the germline gene, perhaps due to a read error. This sequence joins TRBV5-4 and TRBJ2-7; 12 positions agree with TRBD2. The CDR3 sequence is 13 residues long. CDR1 and CDR2 (germline): SGHNT, YYREEE (reference sequence). The CDR3 loop reads CAGRPSGGGEQYF. DNA of the CDR3: TGTGCCGGCAGGCCTAGCGGGGGGGGTGAGCAGTACTTC.

The chain combines TRBV6-5 with TRBJ1-5, with TRBD1 matching 7 bases. J lost 5 bases, V lost 0 bases, and 4 bases had no gene match. The CDR3 runs 15 residues. CDR1 is MNHEY, CDR2 SVGAGI, per germline. This CDR3 is CASSYSIGGDQPQHF. For the CDR3, the DNA is TGTGCCAGCAGTTACTCGATAGGGGGCGATCAGCCCCAGCATTTT.

The CDR3 region has the DNA TGTGCCAGCAGCCCGACCTGGGACAGGGTTCATGAAGCTTTCTTT. This sequence encodes CASSPTWDRVHEAFF. The chain links TRBV7-8 to TRBJ1-1; 9 nucleotides line up with TRBD1. Germline values: CDR1 SGHVS, CDR2 FQNEAQ. This CDR3 has 15 amino acids. Trimming at V came to 5 bases and at J to 7 bases, leaving 11 bases not matched to a gene.

The chain joins TRBV6-6 to TRBJ1-5; D is ambiguous. The CDR3 sequence is 15 residues long. V was cut by 6 bases and J by 4 bases, with 16 bases left in between. Germline-derived CDR1 and CDR2 are MNHNY and SVGAGI (reference sequence). The DNA of the CDR3 is TGTGCCAGCAGCCCGGGGAGGCTGGGGAATCAGCCCCAGCATTTT. It encodes CASSPGRLGNQPQHF.

The chain links TRBV28 to TRBJ1-2; 7 bases fit TRBD1. The CDR3 consists of 14 residues. V was pared by 5 bases and J by 4 bases, with 7 bases of the junction left unmatched. The V gene's germline CDR1 is MDHEN and CDR2 SYDVKM. The CDR3 DNA reads as TGTGCCAGCAGTCAAGGGACAGCGATCTATGGCTACACCTTC. Translated: CASSQGTAIYGYTF.

J is TRBJ2-2 and V is TRBV7-9; 16 bases are a match to TRBD2. This CDR3 is built from 17 residues. Germline V gene data show CDR1 as SEHNR and CDR2 as FQNEAQ (reference sequence). V was pared by 5 bases and J by 6 bases, with 6 bases of the junction left unmatched. The CDR3 DNA follows: TGTGCCAGCAGCACGGGACTAGCGGGAGGGAGCGCCGGGGAGCTGTTTTTT. Encoded protein: CASSTGLAGGSAGELFF.

V usage is TRBV12-5 and J usage is TRBJ2-3, with D tentatively TRBD1 (6 bases). The germline V gene has CDR1 LGHNT and CDR2 FRNRAP. CDR3 length: 14 residues. V lost 2 bases and J lost 3, with 9 bases in between. The CDR3 is CASGLFTGTDTQYF. The DNA of the CDR3 is TGTGCTAGTGGTTTGTTTACAGGGACAGATACGCAGTATTTT.

The chain has TRBV7-2 and TRBJ1-4, with D possibly matching TRBD1 (5 bases). This CDR3 spans 16 amino acids. V lost 2 bases, J lost 8 bases, and 18 bases lay in between. Germline CDR1 and CDR2: SGHTA and FQGNSA. The chain's CDR3 is CASSLLLGQGREKLFF. CDR3 nucleotides: TGTGCCAGCAGCTTACTCCTCGGGCAGGGTCGGGAAAAACTGTTTTTT.

J is TRBJ2-7 and V is TRBV12-5; 12 bases are shared with TRBD2. Trimming at V came to 2 bases and at J to 6 bases, leaving 14 bases not matched to a gene. CDR1 is LGHNT and CDR2 is FRNRAP in the germline V gene. CDR3 length: 18 amino acids. CDR3 DNA: TGTGCTAGTGGTTTGCACAACCAGCTAGCGGGAGGGCCGGGCGAGCAGTACTTC. Amino acid sequence: CASGLHNQLAGGPGEQYF.

This rearrangement joins TRBV5-4 to TRBJ2-2; maybe TRBD1 (5 bases). Trimming took 0 bases from V and 4 from J, leaving 16 bases between them. Germline loops: CDR1 SGHNT, CDR2 YYREEE (reference sequence). The CDR3 totals 17 residues. The chain's CDR3 is CASSLEQARSTTGELFF. The CDR3 bases are TGTGCCAGCAGCTTGGAACAGGCAAGGTCAACCACCGGGGAGCTGTTTTTT.

This chain uses TRBV5-1 with TRBJ2-1, with unresolved D. Germline V gives CDR1 SGHRS, CDR2 YFSETQ. V dropped 1 base and J dropped 8 bases, with 13 bases sitting between them. CDR3 length: 14 amino acids. CDR3 DNA: TGCGCCAGCAGCTTGACCGATAGCACATATGAGCAGTTCTTC. Translating gives CASSLTDSTYEQFF.

V gene TRBV7-6 combines with J gene TRBJ2-1; D remains ambiguous. Germline V gives CDR1 SGHVS, CDR2 FNYEAQ. CDR3 length: 16 amino acids. Trimming stripped 2 bases from V and 2 bases from J, with 13 bases between. Here the CDR3 reads CASSLRTARTYNEQFF. The DNA of the CDR3 is TGTGCCAGCAGCTTAAGAACAGCCCGCACCTACAATGAGCAGTTCTTC.

This chain links TRBV4-1 with TRBJ1-2; D is ambiguous. The germline CDR1 and CDR2 sequences are MGHRA and YSYEKL. The CDR3 totals 11 residues. Trimming pared 4 bases from V and 10 bases from J, leaving 10 bases between. The CDR3 DNA sequence: TGCGCCAGCAGCCGCAGAGACATCTACACCTTC. Amino acid sequence: CASSRRDIYTF.

The chain recombines TRBV19 with TRBJ1-2; TRBD1 agrees at 7 bases. CDR1 and CDR2 (germline): LNHDA, SQIVND (reference sequence). The junction had 4 bases not matched to a gene; V was cut back by 6 bases and J by 6 bases. This CDR3 is 12 amino acids long. CDR3 in amino acids: CASSGTVHGYTF. As DNA, the CDR3 is TGTGCCAGTAGCGGGACAGTACATGGCTACACCTTC.

V is TRBV2 and J is TRBJ1-5, with TRBD1 matching over 9 bases. The CDR3 has 20 residues. From germline, CDR1 is SNHLY and CDR2 FYNNEI. The J segment lost 0 bases and the V segment lost 2 bases, leaving 14 bases of the junction unmatched. CDR3 loop: CASSELSRTGVFFSNQPQHF. The CDR3 nucleotides are TGTGCCAGCAGTGAACTGTCTCGGACAGGGGTTTTCTTTAGCAATCAGCCCCAGCATTTT. Full variable domain (remainder filled in from reference TRBV2 and TRBJ1-5): EPEVTQTPSHQVTQMGQEVILRCVPISNHLYFYWYRQILGQKVEFLVSFYNNEISEKSEIFDDQFSVERPDGSNFTLKIRSTKLEDSAMYFCASSELSRTGVFFSNQPQHFGDGTRLSIL.